The 28 T cell receptor beta chains listed next were all sequenced from one sample in a study of CD8 T cells in ankylosing spondylitis. TCRdb called the 5' RACE reads again in MiXCR, with one record for every CDR3 protein. Of some 130,000 distinct CDR3 sequences listed, around 7.9% were seen once; the top ten hold roughly 12%. The source material was blood, either unsorted or a sorted T cell fraction (not recorded which). The source of these receptors is a female donor with ankylosing spondylitis or in good health (not recorded which).

V usage is TRBV7-9 and J usage is TRBJ1-4, with D hard to call. Germline-derived CDR1 and CDR2 are SEHNR and FQNEAQ (reference sequence). The V end lost 6 bases, the J end lost 6 bases, and 11 bases lay between the germline ends. This CDR3 region has 13 residues. In DNA form, the CDR3 reads TGTGCCAGCAGGAGGGTGTCCGATGAAAAACTGTTTTTT. This codes for CASRRVSDEKLFF. Full variable domain (outside the CDR3, taken from reference TRBV7-9 and TRBJ1-4): DTGVSQNPRHKITKRGQNVTFRCDPISEHNRLYWYRQTLGQGPEFLTYFQNEAQLEKSRLLSDRFSAERPKGSFSTLEIQRTEQGDSAMYLCASRRVSDEKLFFGSGTQLSVL.

Many counts were recorded for this clonotype. The chain joins TRBV12-3 or TRBV12-4 to TRBJ1-5; 8 bases are shared with TRBD1. The ends lost 1 base at V and 5 bases at J; junction bases unmatched: 4. CDR3 size: 15 residues. The CDR3 DNA reads TGTGCCAGCAGTTTAGATGGACAGGGAGATCAGCCCCAGCATTTT. As protein: CASSLDGQGDQPQHF.

This clonotype was counted many times. This chain links TRBV6-2 or TRBV6-3 with TRBJ2-1; the match to TRBD2 covers 9 bases. Trimming cost V 4 bases and J 5 bases; bases outside gene matches: 9. The CDR3 consists of 16 residues. CDR1 and CDR2 from the germline V gene are MNHEY and SVGEGT. CDR3 amino acids: CASSSLPGGGDNEQFF. In nucleotides, the CDR3 is TGTGCCAGCAGTTCCCTACCTGGCGGGGGGGACAATGAGCAGTTCTTC.

V usage is TRBV29-1 and J usage is TRBJ2-7; no clear D gene. V lost 4 bases and J 8 bases, leaving 9 bases between the germline ends. Germline V gene lookup returns CDR1 SQVTM and CDR2 ANQGSEA. The CDR3 length is 10 residues. Here the CDR3 DNA reads TGCAGCGTTGTGTTGGGTCAGCAGTACTTC. Translating it yields CSVVLGQQYF.

The chain employs TRBV6-5 and TRBJ1-5; D unclear. The V gene's germline CDR1 is MNHEY and CDR2 SVGAGI. This CDR3 has 13 amino acids. Trimming took off 2 bases at V and 2 bases at J, with 4 bases between the two ends. The CDR3 spells CASSYDGNQPQHF. As DNA, the CDR3 is TGTGCCAGCAGTTACGATGGCAATCAGCCCCAGCATTTT.

This clonotype was seen ten or more times. The chain has TRBV3-1 and TRBJ1-1; D gene uncertain. The CDR3 runs to 14 residues. The germline CDR1 and CDR2 sequences are LGHDT and YNNKEL (reference sequence). V lost 4 bases and J 2 bases, leaving 11 bases between the germline ends. CDR3 sequence (DNA): TGTGCCAGCAGCCTCTGGGGAGAAAACACTGAAGCTTTCTTT. Residues: CASSLWGENTEAFF.

This clonotype was detected many times. The chain couples TRBV5-1 to TRBJ1-2; D call uncertain. Germline CDR1 SGHRS, CDR2 YFSETQ. The CDR3 totals 15 residues. The V gene lost 0 bases and the J gene lost 1 base, with 10 bases spanning the gap. DNA of the CDR3: TGCGCCAGCAGCTTGGGGCAGATGCTTAACTATGGCTACACCTTC. Its translation is CASSLGQMLNYGYTF.

In this sample, this clonotype turned up once. The rearrangement uses TRBV2 and TRBJ1-2; 9 positions match TRBD1. CDR3 length equals 18 residues. Germline V gives CDR1 SNHLY, CDR2 FYNNEI. CDR3 protein: CTCTEPERDRETDYGYTF. In DNA form, the CDR3 reads TGTACCTGCACCGAACCGGAGCGGGACAGGGAGACAGACTATGGCTACACCTTC.

This clonotype was detected many times. This chain uses TRBV6-5 with TRBJ1-1; D uncertain. The CDR3 has 12 residues. Germline loops: CDR1 MNHEY, CDR2 SVGAGI. V lost 5 bases, J lost 6 bases, and 10 bases lay in between. CDR3 nucleotides: TGTGCCAGCAGTACCCCCCTCGCTGAAGCTTTCTTT. Encoded protein: CASSTPLAEAFF.

Ten or more counts support this clonotype. The chain links TRBV5-1 to TRBJ1-2; TRBD1 is a possible D gene (5 bases). This CDR3 contains 14 residues. Trimming left V 0 bases short and J 3 bases short, with 9 bases between. Germline lookup yields CDR1 SGHRS and CDR2 YFSETQ. CDR3 nucleotides: TGCGCCAGCAGCTTGGCTGGGACGGACTATGGCTACACCTTC. It codes for CASSLAGTDYGYTF.

The chain carries TRBV20-1 and TRBJ2-7; possibly TRBD1 for D (6 bases). The CDR3 covers 13 residues. Trimming shortened V by 3 bases and J by 7 bases, and 16 bases separated the two germline ends. Germline V gene sequence: CDR1 DFQATT, CDR2 SNEGSKA (reference sequence). The CDR3 protein is CSARARGLGEQYF. The CDR3 coding sequence is TGCAGTGCTAGGGCCAGGGGTCTAGGAGAGCAGTACTTC.

This clonotype was seen ten or more times. In DNA, the CDR3 is TGTGCCAGCAGTTCGGACAGAGACGAGCAAGATGGCTACACCTTC. It yields the protein CASSSDRDEQDGYTF. The V and J genes are TRBV27 and TRBJ1-2, with D possibly TRBD1 on 6 matching bases. The V gene lost 4 bases and the J gene lost 6 bases, with 18 bases spanning the gap. This CDR3 is 15 amino acids long. Germline V gene data show CDR1 as MNHEY and CDR2 as SMNVEV (reference sequence).

This clonotype was detected many times. The rearrangement joins TRBV7-9 to TRBJ2-5; 7 bases map to TRBD1. V lost 5 bases and J lost 4; bases outside the gene matches: 10. Germline V gives CDR1 SEHNR, CDR2 FQNEAQ (reference sequence). This CDR3 comprises 15 residues. The CDR3 DNA follows: TGTGCCAGCAGCCCCCGATTTCCAGGGGGAGAGACCCAGTACTTC. Protein sequence: CASSPRFPGGETQYF.

This clonotype was recorded many times. This chain connects TRBV3-1 to TRBJ2-7; D perhaps matches TRBD1 (6 bases). The CDR3 consists of 12 residues. V gave up 9 bases and J gave up 5 bases, with 14 bases separating them. Germline V CDR1 and CDR2: LGHDT, YNNKEL (reference sequence). The CDR3 DNA reads TGTGCCAGTACGGTTGGGGGCCACGAGCAGTACTTC. Its translation: CASTVGGHEQYF.

This clonotype was observed many times. V is TRBV9 and J is TRBJ2-1, with D uncertain. V was clipped by 0 bases and J by 7 bases, with 14 bases between them. The CDR3 extends over 15 amino acids. Germline values: CDR1 SGDLS, CDR2 YYNGEE. The DNA of the CDR3 is TGTGCCAGCAGCGTAGACATGGTTGGCGATAATGAGCAGTTCTTC. Translated, it gives CASSVDMVGDNEQFF.

This clonotype appeared many times. The chain uses TRBV11-2 and TRBJ2-7; D is perhaps TRBD2 (5 bases). The germline V and J ends were trimmed by 5 bases and 7 bases, with 15 bases remaining between them. The CDR3 has 13 residues. Germline CDR1 is SGHAT and CDR2 is FQNNGV. CDR3 sequence (DNA): TGTGCCAGCAGCACCGGGGTGAGTGAAGAGCAGTACTTC. Translating it yields CASSTGVSEEQYF. Using reference TRBV11-2 and TRBJ2-7 for the parts outside the CDR3, the full variable domain is EAGVAQSPRYKIIEKRQSVAFWCNPISGHATLYWYQQILGQGPKLLIQFQNNGVVDDSQLPKDRFSAERLKGVDSTLKIQPAKLEDSAVYLCASSTGVSEEQYFGPGTRLTVT.

The J gene is TRBJ1-1, the V gene TRBV29-1, with 7 bases that match TRBD1. The germline CDR1 and CDR2 sequences are SQVTM and ANQGSEA. The CDR3 extends over 12 amino acids. V shed 7 bases, J shed 5 bases, and the junction held 7 bases outside the gene matches. The CDR3, as DNA: TGCAGCGGAAAGGCAGGGGGGACTGAAGCTTTCTTT. Its translation: CSGKAGGTEAFF. The entire variable domain, with the rest obtained from reference TRBV29-1 and TRBJ1-1, is as follows: SAVISQKPSRDICQRGTSLTIQCQVDSQVTMMFWYRQQPGQSLTLIATANQGSEATYESGFVIDKFPISRPNLTFSTLTVSNMSPEDSSIYLCSGKAGGTEAFFGQGTRLTVV.

This clonotype was found many times. The chain carries TRBV9 and TRBJ1-2; the D gene is possibly TRBD1 (5 bases). The CDR3 totals 13 residues. The germline CDR1 and CDR2 sequences are SGDLS and YYNGEE. V lost 3 bases, J lost 4 bases, and 10 bases lay in between. The CDR3 nucleotides read TGTGCCAGCAGCGGGGGGTTATCCTATGGCTACACCTTC. Translating gives CASSGGLSYGYTF.

This clonotype was seen only a few times. The V call is TRBV7-9, the J call TRBJ2-3; 7 bases are shared with TRBD2. Trimming at V came to 1 base and at J to 6 bases, leaving 7 bases not matched to a gene. The CDR3 covers 15 residues. Germline V gene sequence: CDR1 SEHNR, CDR2 FQNEAQ (reference sequence). CDR3 coding DNA: TGTGCCAGCAGCTTAGGACTAGCTGTGTCCGATACGCAGTATTTT. This encodes CASSLGLAVSDTQYF. Full variable domain (rest looked up from reference TRBV7-9 and TRBJ2-3): DTGVSQNPRHKITKRGQNVTFRCDPISEHNRLYWYRQTLGQGPEFLTYFQNEAQLEKSRLLSDRFSAERPKGSFSTLEIQRTEQGDSAMYLCASSLGLAVSDTQYFGPGTRLTVL.

In this sample, this clonotype turned up many times. The V gene is TRBV12-3 or TRBV12-4, the J gene TRBJ2-3; 7 nucleotides line up with TRBD1. The CDR3 loop spans 16 amino acids. Trimming removed 5 bases from V and 0 bases from J; junction bases left unmatched: 8. CDR3 sequence reads: CASSRETGSSTDTQYF. CDR3 nucleotide sequence: TGTGCCAGCAGTAGGGAGACAGGGTCAAGCACAGATACGCAGTATTTT.

In its sample, this clonotype was seen many times. The genes are TRBV3-1 and TRBJ2-1; D call uncertain. Germline lookup yields CDR1 LGHDT and CDR2 YNNKEL (reference sequence). This CDR3 comprises 13 residues. V was pared by 1 base and J by 10 bases, with 11 bases between. The CDR3 nucleotides are TGTGCCAGCAGCCAAGTTCACTCTGGCGAGCAGTTCTTC. Its protein product is CASSQVHSGEQFF.

This clonotype has only a few counts. One end of the junction fails to match germline, which may point to a read error. V is TRBV7-7 and J is TRBJ2-3, with 9 nucleotides matching TRBD1. The CDR3 loop spans 15 amino acids. CDR1 and CDR2 (germline): SSHAT, FNYEAQ (reference sequence). The CDR3 reads CASSPQGAPTDTQYF. The CDR3 region has the DNA TGTGCTAGCAGCCCACAGGGGGCCCCCACAGATACGCAGTATTTT.

A remark on this clonotype: A much larger clone lies a single base off, so this may be a read error. V is TRBV19 and J is TRBJ1-5, with D possibly matching TRBD1 (6 bases). The CDR3 sequence is 14 residues long. Germline CDR1 reads LNHDA; CDR2 reads SQIVND (reference sequence). CDR3 residues: CASIGQYSSQPQHF. As DNA, the CDR3 is TGTGCCAGTATCGGACAGTATAGCAGTCAGCCCCAGCATTTT. Supplemented by reference TRBV19 and TRBJ1-5, the full variable domain reads DGGITQSPKYLFRKEGQNVTLSCEQNLNHDAMYWYRQDPGQGLRLIYYSQIVNDFQKGDIAEGYSVSREKKESFPLTVTSAQKNPTAFYLCASIGQYSSQPQHFGDGTRLSIL.

At least ten counts were recorded for this clonotype. This chain uses TRBV27 with TRBJ2-7; D possibly matches TRBD1 or TRBD2 (6 bases each). This CDR3 has 13 residues. Germline loops: CDR1 MNHEY, CDR2 SMNVEV (reference sequence). Trimming left V 2 bases short and J 2 bases short, with 7 bases between. The CDR3 DNA is TGTGCCAGCAGTTTAAGGGGGGCCTACGAGCAGTACTTC. Protein: CASSLRGAYEQYF.

J is TRBJ1-2 and V is TRBV4-2; 8 bases agree with TRBD1. Germline values: CDR1 LGHNA, CDR2 YNFKEQ. Losses at the gene ends were 0 bases for V and 8 bases for J; bases not matched to a gene: 8. The CDR3 consists of 15 residues. In DNA form, the CDR3 reads TGTGCCAGCAGCCAAGACAGGCAGGGGGCAAGAGGCTACACCTTC. Its translation: CASSQDRQGARGYTF.

This clonotype appeared many times. The CDR3 sequence is CSARDLGLIETQYF. In DNA, the CDR3 is TGCAGTGCTAGAGATCTGGGGCTGATAGAGACCCAGTACTTC. The chain uses TRBV20-1 and TRBJ2-5; D is possibly TRBD1 (5 bases). Germline-derived CDR1 and CDR2 are DFQATT and SNEGSKA (reference sequence). Trimming shortened V by 0 bases and J by 4 bases, and 12 bases separated the two germline ends. This CDR3 has 14 amino acids.

This clonotype was found many times. The J gene is TRBJ1-1, the V gene TRBV5-4; D unclear. CDR1 SGHNT and CDR2 YYREEE come from the germline V gene (reference sequence). V was trimmed by 0 bases and J by 1 base, leaving 7 bases between them. The CDR3 runs 14 residues. CDR3: CASSLGRTNTEAFF. The CDR3, as DNA: TGTGCCAGCAGCTTGGGACGAACGAACACTGAAGCTTTCTTT.

In its sample, this clonotype was seen many times. V usage is TRBV20-1 and J usage is TRBJ1-5, with D unresolved. The CDR3 is made up of 14 amino acids. The V gene lost 3 bases and the J gene lost 4 bases, with 13 bases spanning the gap. Germline CDR1 and CDR2: DFQATT and SNEGSKA (reference sequence). The CDR3 region is CSASDEGTNQPQHF. The DNA of the CDR3 is TGCAGTGCTAGCGACGAAGGTACTAATCAGCCCCAGCATTTT.